This T cell receptor beta chain was identified in a study of regulatory T cells in long-lasting Graves disease. Study-level background: Positive TSH receptor antibodies alongside over 5 years of antithyroid drugs were what marked Graves' disease as persistent. The study's findings and limits: There were preferences for TRBV28, TRBJ1-2 and TRBJ2-5 in persistent disease. TCR diversity in persistent Graves' patients was below that of newly diagnosed ones. Whereas new patients shared roughly 910 public clonotypes, persistent patients shared more, at about 2,700.

HTBI primers from iRepertoire and Arm-PCR of CDR3 regions yielded the TCR beta libraries. TCRdb used MiXCR to reprocess the multiplex PCR reads, holding one entry per CDR3 protein. The table lists about 470,000 distinct CDR3 sequences, roughly 21% of them singletons. The CDR3 contains 13 residues. Trimming removed 0 bases from V and 6 bases from J, with 8 bases in between. The germline CDR1 and CDR2 sequences are MGHRA and YSYEKL. Comments on this clonotype: Its specificity is unknown.

The time point: persistent/refractory GD, antithyroid drugs over 5 years with positive TRAb. PBMC-extracted RNA yielded the TCR library. The chain joins TRBV4-1 to TRBJ2-5; no definite D call. This clonotype was sampled from a female donor with Graves disease. This specimen consisted of peripheral blood mononuclear cells (PBMCs), obtained when the disease was refractory, from a patient treated with antithyroid drugs. The CDR3 sequence is CASSQDVGKTQYF. The CDR3 bases are TGCGCCAGCAGCCAAGATGTGGGGAAGACCCAGTACTTC.